This paragraph reports one T cell receptor (beta chain). This receptor's antigen is unknown. No base quality values were provided; no much bigger clone lies one nucleotide off. The sample belongs to a study of cytomegalovirus exposure and HLA in healthy donors (dated by TCRdb to between 2016 and 2019). In the study overall: An earlier analysis of under 600 of the donors reported approximately 290 Gb of sequence data and around 110 million unique TCR beta sequences from about 200 million T cells. Genome-wide SNP genotypes for about 65% of the 666 donors were used in a later genetic analysis, which treated that subset as a discovery cohort. Donor age, sex, ethnicity and CMV serostatus were compiled together with the repertoire data. Typing coverage differed by locus: A, B, C, DRB1 and DQB1 were typed in about 629-640 donors, DQA1 in about 560, DPA1 in roughly 590, and DPB1 in about 450. Among about 400 genotyped donors of the cohort, an average of approximately 220,000 unique TCR beta nucleotide sequences was sequenced per donor, of which about 18% were non-productive. Among the approximately 400 genotyped donors, roughly 80% belonged to the genetic ancestry cluster associated with self-reported Caucasian donors. Roughly five DR-DQ haplotypes were handled as single units for association and clustering because linkage in the cohort was strong. The later analysis used no new phenotypic data to find candidate immune exposures, relying instead on TCR beta sequences and their occurrence across donors. To predict cytomegalovirus infection status, the study brought together high-throughput TCR immunosequencing, statistical association of individual TCRs with disease status, and machine learning. HLA typing included class I and class II loci at four-digit resolution. To study patterns of TCR occurrence, a later analysis re-analyzed previously published TCR beta repertoires from more than 550 donors and added high-resolution HLA genotyping. Approximately 300 gigabases of sequencing data and roughly 81 million unique TCR sequences made up an early release that covered approximately 620 HLA-typed donors. An earlier analysis of 500 to 750 of the donors applied high-throughput TCR beta sequencing to assess whether each TCR beta V gene segment acted as functional or pseudogenic. The study aimed to test whether cataloging public T cell receptors could reveal signatures of past pathogen exposure. Every repertoire in the discovery cohort had been generated on one and the same sequencing platform. The study used immunosequencing to profile the T cell repertoires of 666 subjects and linked those repertoires to cytomegalovirus serostatus. In addition to the first cohort of approximately 670 subjects, a separate validation cohort of over 90 different subjects was used. Paper-wide results and their limitations: While some public TCRs were present in many individuals, most TCR sequences turned up only very rarely across donors. In an earlier analysis of some 540 of the donors, most TCR beta V segments appeared in productive rearrangements about 87% or about 30% of the time, broadly matching IMGT annotations. In a later analysis, most CMV-associated TCR beta chains were found to appear HLA-restricted, with HLA associations seemingly driven largely by CMV exposure. CMV serostatus was the only immune exposure information available for the cohort. This cohort had only TCR beta chains sequenced, and the lack of alpha or paired-chain data limited which features could be detected. A further reported finding was that TCR beta sequences accurately predicted the HLA-A and HLA-B alleles for most subjects in the first cohort. Because counts were too low, seventeen rarely observed V segments, including chromosome 9 orphons, were left out of the earlier analysis of 500 to 650 of the donors. The classifier was reported to diagnose cytomegalovirus status with high specificity and sensitivity in both the original cohort and the validation cohort. According to the authors, the approach could potentially be generalized to other disease states and immunological phenotypes. When HLA alleles, especially DR and DQ, strongly co-occurred, TCR associations were difficult to assign to individual alleles. A cluster of highly shared sequence variants was judged likely to represent a technical artifact of the sequencing pipeline. An association between a missense DCLRE1C variant and V-gene and J-gene trimming of TCR beta chains was found in a later genetic analysis and replicated in an independent cohort. A later analysis reported that several top co-occurrence clusters appeared linked to parvovirus B19, influenza, CMV and Epstein-Barr virus. Some IMGT-functional V segments, including TRBV6-2 and TRBV6-3, could not be distinguished by the 87-base-pair reads and were therefore excluded. The presence/absence analyses assumed that sequencing depth was roughly uniform across donors, and that assumption may not be true. A later genetic analysis reported fewer N-insertions in productive TCRs among donors in an Asian-associated ancestry cluster than the approximately 700-donor mean. Linkage disequilibrium might explain the correlated functional status among segregating V segments, but an unknown experimental factor could not be ruled out. Because HLA typing was missing for some donors at each locus, association tests included only the typed subset. In a later analysis, HLA-associated TCR beta chains showed more clonal expansion and lower generation probabilities than non-associated chains that were equally common. According to a later analysis, TCR association rates differed among HLA loci, with DRB1 alleles showing the most associated TCRs and HLA-C alleles showing the fewest. The study listed 164 TCR beta chains as associated with cytomegalovirus. In a later analysis, 15,000 to 20,000 TCR beta sequences were associated with specific HLA alleles at a false discovery rate of 0.05. Three of the identified cytomegalovirus-associated TCR beta chains were confirmed in vitro to be specific for cytomegalovirus antigens.

Spanning cysteine to phenylalanine, the CDR3 consists of 14 amino acids. CDR3 DNA only is kept here, 42 bases in frame from base 1. The germline V gene provides CDR1 MNHNS and CDR2 SASEGT. Trimming removed 9 bases from V and 2 bases from J; the gene matches leave 9 bases unexplained. The cohort comprised 666 healthy bone marrow donors. All cohort members were sampled while nominally healthy, although unrecorded immune exposures were likely present. The donor was CMV seronegative and was included in the group of a few hundred seronegative cohort members. Each donor provided a peripheral blood sample, and peripheral blood mononuclear cells were used for TCR beta sequencing. The Qiagen DNeasy Blood Extraction Kit was used to extract genomic DNA from the blood cell samples. Library preparation used the immunoSEQ multiplex PCR assay. For the multiplex PCR, a mixture combining 60 forward primers for TCR Vbeta segments and 13 reverse primers for TCR Jbeta segments was used. A multiplex PCR assay on genomic DNA amplified the CDR3 region of rearranged TCR beta genes. Amplified TCR beta libraries were sequenced as 87-base-pair reads on the Illumina HiSeq System. From the authors' description of their analysis: In a later analysis, some 80 million unique TCR beta chains were counted across the 690 or so repertoires, and roughly 10 million of these chains were shared by at least two donors. Raw reads were error-corrected and collapsed into unique sequences with a nearest-neighbor algorithm that merged closely related sequences to remove PCR and sequencing errors. CDR3 sequences were aligned to IMGT reference sequences to assign V, D and J gene segments. For a sequence to be retained, a match of at least six nucleotides was required to both a V gene segment and a J gene segment. Rearrangements were called productive when the CDR3 lacked stop codons and stayed in frame with V and J; all others were non-productive. Following IMGT convention, CDR3 was defined as the stretch from the second conserved V-encoded cysteine up to the conserved J-encoded phenylalanine. The earlier analysis of about 530 of the donors excluded any sequence lacking an unambiguous match to a single V gene segment. An earlier analysis of a few hundred of the donors classified V segments as functional when productive rearrangements were above 56.7% and as segregating when the standard deviation between donors was above 5%. A statistical classification framework was developed to diagnose cytomegalovirus status using the catalog of TCR beta chain sequences. A later analysis assigned V and J genes by comparing TCR nucleotide sequences with IMGT/GENE-DB human TR gene sequences. Using the TCRdist pipeline, a later analysis assigned CDR3 sequences along with most-parsimonious VDJ recombination scenarios. A later analysis defined each TCR beta chain by its CDR3 amino acid sequence plus V-gene family, and excluded reads lacking a unique V-gene family. As a way to deal with suspected cross-contamination and a sequencing artifact, a later analysis dropped hundreds of nucleotide sequences that were highly shared and had low generation probability. For each public chain, a later analysis derived a clonal expansion index from normalized ranks of inferred template counts within each repertoire. In a later analysis, generation probabilities were computed using a VDJ recombination model fitted to out-of-frame rearrangements, and the results were checked against IGoR. A later analysis scored TCR-TCR, TCR-HLA and TCR-CMV co-occurrence with hypergeometric tests, applying a repertoire-size bias correction to TCR pairs. To estimate false discovery rates, a later analysis permuted the HLA or CMV assignments 20 times. In a later analysis, co-occurring TCRs were grouped with DBSCAN, and TCRdist sequence similarity was added when clustering was performed within HLA-allele-positive subsets. Repertoires with fewer than 30,000 or more than 120,000 public chains were left out of co-occurrence clustering, as were several repertoires with anomalous nucleotide sharing. TCRdb re-hosts the immuneACCESS table, in-frame sequences only. Its copies lack some clones; in the studies checked, an unresolved V gene accounts for under half of them, and the cause for the rest is not known. V and J calls and clone size are those listed in that table; D and trimming were worked out from the DNA. This sample holds about 140,000 clones; 65% to 80% were observed only once. The ten top clones hold approximately 1.8% of the sample.

The rearranged segments are TRBV6-1 and TRBJ2-5, with 7 bases in between that match TRBD1. Material for sequencing was PBMCs. The clonotype originates from a young woman in good health and CMV-seronegative. CDR3 sequence: CASRQEDRQETQYF. The nucleotide sequence is given as TGTGCCAGTCGGCAAGAGGACAGGCAAGAGACCCAGTACTTC.